A single sample is the source of the 2 T cell receptor beta chains below, sequenced in a study of T cells in Graves' hyperthyroidism and ophthalmopathy. Template material for amplifying TCR beta CDR3 regions consisted of RNA transcripts. HTBI primers were employed in a first-round RT-PCR of the TCR CDR3. MiXCR, run by TCRdb on the multiplex PCR reads, gives a single entry per CDR3 protein. Among around 370,000 distinct CDR3 sequences listed, 18% were seen once. Sequenced: blood. These receptors all stem from a young man with Graves' ophthalmopathy.

This clonotype was counted a few times. The V gene is TRBV4-2, the J gene TRBJ2-7, with TRBD2 as a possible D gene (5 bases). V lost 0 bases and J 7 bases, leaving 19 bases between the germline ends. Germline V gene data show CDR1 as LGHNA and CDR2 as YNFKEQ. The CDR3 has 16 amino acids. CDR3 bases: TGTGCCAGCAGCCAAGACCCCCCCAGCGGTTCAGAAGAGCAGTACTTC. Translating gives CASSQDPPSGSEEQYF.

The chain is built from TRBV6-1 and TRBJ1-1; no clear D. Between the trimmed V and J ends, which lost 7 bases and 1 base, there was a span of 10 bases. Germline lookup yields CDR1 MNHNS and CDR2 SASEGT. The CDR3 totals 13 residues. CDR3 coding DNA: TGTGCCAGCACCGCGAGGACGAACACTGAAGCTTTCTTT. It encodes CASTARTNTEAFF.